This TCR beta chain was identified in a study of blood T cells in healthy people across ages. Study conclusions and caveats: Per-million-T-cell TCR beta diversity fell roughly linearly with age.

A note on this clonotype: Its antigen remains unidentified.

Sample-barcoded 5' priming and a J-beta primer mix drove a second PCR of about 6 to 12 cycles. Tags on each cDNA molecule came from a template-switch adaptor with 12 random nucleotides. In TCRdb, the 5' RACE reads were re-called with MiXCR into one record per CDR3 protein. This sample has roughly 800,000 distinct CDR3 sequences, with roughly 35% found just once. The CDR3 runs 13 residues. With 2 bases removed from V and 13 bases from J, the gap between germline ends came to 15 bases. Looked up from germline, CDR1 is SNHLY and CDR2 is FYNNEI. Sequencing was done on a sample of blood. The clonotype was recovered from a man aged 18 to 35 in good health. The rearrangement uses TRBV2 and TRBJ2-1, with D possibly matching TRBD1 (6 bases). CDR3 DNA sequence: TGTGCCAGCAGTGAAAGTCGACAGGAGACCCAGTTCTTC. Residues: CASSESRQETQFF.